This T cell receptor beta chain was identified during a study of PD-1 blockade in classical Hodgkin lymphoma. Overall study findings and caveats: Repertoire differences lack defined causes, possibly disease activity or prior therapy. It was CD4+ TCR diversity, not CD8+, that rose significantly by C4D1. Complete responders' diversity at baseline resembled that of newly diagnosed patients. Individuals who commenced nivolumab within less than 1 year of ASCT were excluded.

Method: immunoSEQ multiplex PCR; TCRdb's copy keeps in-frame clones and lacks some. Of under 30,000 clones listed, under 70% are singletons. CDR3 length equals 13 residues. Germline V gene lookup returns CDR1 MNHEY and CDR2 SMNVEV (reference sequence). V dropped 3 bases and J dropped 9; count of bases not matched to a gene: 5. No patient escaped relapse after autologous stem cell transplantation, and brentuximab vedotin exposure varied. Turning to this clone: Its antigen is undetermined.

The receptor's source is a human donor with classical Hodgkin lymphoma. Here the sequenced sample was peripheral blood mononuclear cells (PBMCs), taken before the second cycle of nivolumab. The rearrangement links TRBV27 to TRBJ2-1; TRBD1 matches at 7 bases. The CDR3, as DNA: TGTGCCAGCAGTTTGACAGGGCGCGGTGAGCAGTTCTTC. This codes for CASSLTGRGEQFF.